A selection of T cell receptor beta chains follows, all from one sample in a study of cytotoxic CD8 clonotypes in ibrutinib-treated CLL. The protocol was immunoSEQ multiplex PCR, while the TCRdb copy is restricted to in-frame clones and leaves out a portion. Here the sample spans about 140,000 clones, more than 85% being singletons. This specimen consisted of PBMCs, obtained after 12 months of ibrutinib treatment. Receptors originate from a human donor with chronic lymphocytic leukemia. Both conserved end residues are part of each CDR3. D genes are given only for firm matches.

>14|.|TRBV28
CASSLTGDNYEQYF
>15|.|TRBV10-2
CASSESEQWPYEQYF
>15|.|TRBV2
CASIGKETTNEKLFF
>15|TRBD2|TRBV19
CASSPTSRSYNEQFF
>18|.|TRBV21-1
CASSKGGHNRSGANVLTF
>17|TRBD1|TRBV25-1
CASSALSLGTVTGELFF
>13|.|TRBV27
CATSGTATYEQYF
>13|.|TRBV5-5
CASSTRTDYEQYF
>14|.|TRBV6-6
CASRWVGGIQPQHF
>16|TRBD2|TRBV7-9
CASSGVTSGRLREQYF
>13|.|TRBV6-6
CASSLRDTSEQYF
>15|TRBD1|TRBV7-9
CASSLADRVEQPQHF
>12|.|TRBV28
CASRTALDTQYF
>14|TRBD1|TRBV4-3
CASARGQGNEKLFF
>16|TRBD1|TRBV7-9
CASSQDRVRANEKLFF
>15|TRBD2|TRBV7-9
CASSWGLAGYNEQFF
>15|.|TRBV19
CASCNGWQGGQPQHF
>16|.|TRBV5-6
CASSFGDSPASYEQYF
>14|.|TRBV18
CASSQGSRDYEQYF
>11|.|TRBV5-1
CASSLEYEQYF
>16|.|TRBV7-9
CASSIPGTPGTGELFF
>15|TRBD2|TRBV30
CAWSVGTSSYNEQFF
>14|TRBD1|TRBV28
CASNGQGAGQPQHF
>14|.|TRBV7-2
CASSLAGGGDTQYF
>16|TRBD2|TRBV4-2
CASSERDFVGGYEQFF
>14|.|TRBV2
CASSEGTVVHEQFF
>16|TRBD1|TRBV5-1
CASSLGTGGGTDTQYF
>17|TRBD2|TRBV7-2
CASSLERSSGSTDTQYF
>13|.|TRBV7-2
CASSLRRGETQYF
>14|TRBD1|TRBV19
CATATDRENTEAFF
>15|TRBD2|TRBV13
CASSQLAGYIDEQFF
>13|TRBD1|TRBV29-1
CSVWGQGAYEQYF
>15|.|TRBV9
CALPLWTLLSYEQYF
>17|.|TRBV28
CASTAGSPGQNTGELFF